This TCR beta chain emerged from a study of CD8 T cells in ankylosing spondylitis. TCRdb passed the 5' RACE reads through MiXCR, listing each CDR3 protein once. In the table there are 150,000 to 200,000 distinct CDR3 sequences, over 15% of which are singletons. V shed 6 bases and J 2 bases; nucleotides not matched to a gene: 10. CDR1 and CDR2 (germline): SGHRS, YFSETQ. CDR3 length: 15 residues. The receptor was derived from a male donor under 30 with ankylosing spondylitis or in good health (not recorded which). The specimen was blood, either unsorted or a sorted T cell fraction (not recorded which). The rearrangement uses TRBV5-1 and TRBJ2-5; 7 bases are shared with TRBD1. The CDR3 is CASTSFGTEQETQYF. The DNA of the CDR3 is TGCGCCAGCACCTCATTTGGGACAGAACAAGAGACCCAGTACTTC.